This TCR beta chain was captured in a study of cytomegalovirus exposure and HLA in healthy donors. Germline trimming cut 6 bases from V and 6 bases from J; bases unmatched to any gene: 15. The germline gives CDR1 SGHVS, CDR2 FQNEAQ. This CDR3 contains 16 residues. PCR involved 60 Vbeta and 13 Jbeta primers. The table came from immunoSEQ multiplex PCR; TCRdb's copy has only in-frame clones and leaves some out. The table has 170,000 or so clones, 75% to 85% seen once. The chain recombines TRBV7-8 with TRBJ2-3; 7 bases line up with TRBD1. The specimen sequenced was PBMCs. The receptor was isolated from a boy under 18 in good health and CMV-seronegative. CDR3 region: CASSEHYGDRVDTQYF. The CDR3, as DNA: TGTGCCAGCAGTGAACACTACGGTGACAGGGTGGATACGCAGTATTTT.